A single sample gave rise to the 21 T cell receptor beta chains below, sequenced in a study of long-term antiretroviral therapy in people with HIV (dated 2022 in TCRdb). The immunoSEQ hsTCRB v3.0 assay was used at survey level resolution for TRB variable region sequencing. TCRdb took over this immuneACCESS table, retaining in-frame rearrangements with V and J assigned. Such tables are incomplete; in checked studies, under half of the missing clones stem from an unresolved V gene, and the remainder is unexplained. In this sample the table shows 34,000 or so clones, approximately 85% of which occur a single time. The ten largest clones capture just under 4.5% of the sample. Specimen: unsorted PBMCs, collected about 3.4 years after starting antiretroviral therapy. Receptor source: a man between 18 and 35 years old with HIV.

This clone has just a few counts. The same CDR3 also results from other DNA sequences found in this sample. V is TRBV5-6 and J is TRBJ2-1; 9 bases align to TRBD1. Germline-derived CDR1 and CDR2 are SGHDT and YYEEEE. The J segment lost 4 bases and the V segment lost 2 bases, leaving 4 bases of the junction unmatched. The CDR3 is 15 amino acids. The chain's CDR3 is CASSLGDRAYNEQFF. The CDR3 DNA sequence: TGTGCCAGCAGCTTAGGGGACAGGGCATACAATGAGCAGTTCTTC.

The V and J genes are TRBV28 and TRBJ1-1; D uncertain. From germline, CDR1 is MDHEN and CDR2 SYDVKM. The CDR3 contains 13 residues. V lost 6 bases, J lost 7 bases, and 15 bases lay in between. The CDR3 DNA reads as TGTGCCAGCAGCCTCCTCGGGGAGGGTGAAGCTTTCTTT. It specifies CASSLLGEGEAFF.

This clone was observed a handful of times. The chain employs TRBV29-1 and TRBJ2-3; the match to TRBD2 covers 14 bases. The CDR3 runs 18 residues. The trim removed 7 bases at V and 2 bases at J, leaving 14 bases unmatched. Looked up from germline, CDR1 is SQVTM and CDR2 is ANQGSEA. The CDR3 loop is CSGAGTSGSLPTTDTQYF. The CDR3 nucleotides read TGCAGCGGCGCCGGGACTAGCGGGAGTCTCCCCACCACAGATACGCAGTATTTT.

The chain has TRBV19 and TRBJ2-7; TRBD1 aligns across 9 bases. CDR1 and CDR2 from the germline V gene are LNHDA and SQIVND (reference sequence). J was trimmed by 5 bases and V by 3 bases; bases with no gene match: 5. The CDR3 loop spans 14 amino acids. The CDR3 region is CASSIGTGTHEQYF. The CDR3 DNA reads TGTGCCAGTAGTATTGGGACAGGGACCCACGAGCAGTACTTC.

The CDR3 DNA reads as TGTGCCAGCAACACTATACGGGGAAATGGCTACACCTTC. Its translation is CASNTIRGNGYTF. V usage is TRBV6-5 and J usage is TRBJ1-2, with D unresolved. This CDR3 is 13 amino acids long. Germline V CDR1 and CDR2: MNHEY, SVGAGI. Trimming removed 7 bases at V and 6 bases at J, with 15 bases between.

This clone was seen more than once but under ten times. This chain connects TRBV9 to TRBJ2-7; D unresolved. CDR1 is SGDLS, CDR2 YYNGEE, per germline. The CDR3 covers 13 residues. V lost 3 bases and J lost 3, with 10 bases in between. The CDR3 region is CASSGRSHYEQYF. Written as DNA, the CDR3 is TGTGCCAGCAGCGGTAGGAGCCACTACGAGCAGTACTTC.

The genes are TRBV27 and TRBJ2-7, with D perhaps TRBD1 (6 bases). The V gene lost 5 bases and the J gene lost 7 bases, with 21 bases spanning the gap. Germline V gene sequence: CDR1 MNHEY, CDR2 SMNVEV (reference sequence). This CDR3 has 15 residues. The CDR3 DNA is TGTGCCAGCAGTCCCAGGCCGGACAGCCTCTCGGAGCAGTACTTC. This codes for CASSPRPDSLSEQYF.

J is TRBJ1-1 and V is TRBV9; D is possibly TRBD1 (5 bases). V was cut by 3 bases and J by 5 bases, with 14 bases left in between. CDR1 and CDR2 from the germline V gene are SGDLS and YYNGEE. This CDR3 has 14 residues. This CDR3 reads CASSGEGRRTEAFF. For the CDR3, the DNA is TGTGCCAGCAGCGGTGAGGGACGCCGGACTGAAGCTTTCTTT.

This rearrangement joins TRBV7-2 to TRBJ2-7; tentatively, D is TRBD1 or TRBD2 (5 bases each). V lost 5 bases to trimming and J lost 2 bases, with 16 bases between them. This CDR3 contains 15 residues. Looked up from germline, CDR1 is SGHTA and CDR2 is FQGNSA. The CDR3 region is CASSLHRDPTYEQYF. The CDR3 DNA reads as TGTGCCAGCAGCCTGCACCGGGACCCAACCTACGAGCAGTACTTC.

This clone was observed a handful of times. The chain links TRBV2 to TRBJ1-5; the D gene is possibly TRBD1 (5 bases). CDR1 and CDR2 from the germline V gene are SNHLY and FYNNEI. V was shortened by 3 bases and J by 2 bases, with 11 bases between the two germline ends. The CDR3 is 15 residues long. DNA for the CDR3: TGTGCCAGCAGTGAGGGAGGGGCTGGCAATCAGCCCCAGCATTTT. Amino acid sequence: CASSEGGAGNQPQHF.

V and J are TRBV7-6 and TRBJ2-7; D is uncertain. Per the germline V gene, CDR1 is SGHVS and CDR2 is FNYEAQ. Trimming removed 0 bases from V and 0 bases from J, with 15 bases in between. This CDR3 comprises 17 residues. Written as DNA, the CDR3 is TGTGCCAGCAGCTTAGCGAGCGCCAGGACCCTCTCCTACGAGCAGTACTTC. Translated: CASSLASARTLSYEQYF.

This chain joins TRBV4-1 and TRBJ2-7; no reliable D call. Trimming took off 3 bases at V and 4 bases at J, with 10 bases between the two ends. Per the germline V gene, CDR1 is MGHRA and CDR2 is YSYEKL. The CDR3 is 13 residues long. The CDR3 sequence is CASSQLTKYEQYF. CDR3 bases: TGCGCCAGCAGCCAGCTGACAAAATACGAGCAGTACTTC.

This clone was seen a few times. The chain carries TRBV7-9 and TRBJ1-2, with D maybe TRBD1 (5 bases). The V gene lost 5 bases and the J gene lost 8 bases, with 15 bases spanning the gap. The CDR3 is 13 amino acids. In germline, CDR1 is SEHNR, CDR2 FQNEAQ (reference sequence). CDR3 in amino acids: CASSLTGSQGYTF. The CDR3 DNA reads TGTGCCAGCAGCCTCACAGGATCTCAAGGCTACACCTTC.

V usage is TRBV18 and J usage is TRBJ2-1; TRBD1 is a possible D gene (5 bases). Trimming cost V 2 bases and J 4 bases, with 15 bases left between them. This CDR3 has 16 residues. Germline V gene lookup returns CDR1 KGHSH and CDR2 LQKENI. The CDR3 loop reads CASSPFRQGLYNEQFF. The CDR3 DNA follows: TGTGCCAGCTCACCATTTAGGCAGGGTCTTTACAATGAGCAGTTCTTC.

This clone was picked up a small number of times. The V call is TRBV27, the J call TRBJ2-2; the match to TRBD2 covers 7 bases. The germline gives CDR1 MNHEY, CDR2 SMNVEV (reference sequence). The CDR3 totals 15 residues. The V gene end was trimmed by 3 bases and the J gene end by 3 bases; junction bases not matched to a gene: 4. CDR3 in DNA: TGTGCCAGCAGTTTCCAGGGAGGGGACACCGGGGAGCTGTTTTTT. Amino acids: CASSFQGGDTGELFF.

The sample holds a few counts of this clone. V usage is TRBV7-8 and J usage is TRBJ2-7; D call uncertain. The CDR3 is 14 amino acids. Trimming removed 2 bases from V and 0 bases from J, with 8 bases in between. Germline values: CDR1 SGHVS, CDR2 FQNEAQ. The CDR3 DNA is TGTGCCAGCAGCTTAACGGGTAGCTCCTACGAGCAGTACTTC. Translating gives CASSLTGSSYEQYF.

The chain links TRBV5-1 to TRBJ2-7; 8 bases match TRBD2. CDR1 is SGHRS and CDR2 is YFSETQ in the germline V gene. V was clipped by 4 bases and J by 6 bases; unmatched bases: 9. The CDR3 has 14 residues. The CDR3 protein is CASSPIGRGSEQYF. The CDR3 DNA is TGCGCCAGCAGCCCGATCGGGAGGGGGTCCGAGCAGTACTTC.

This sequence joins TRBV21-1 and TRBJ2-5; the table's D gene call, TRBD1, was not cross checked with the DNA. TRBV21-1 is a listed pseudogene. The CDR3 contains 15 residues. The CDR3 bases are TGTGCCAGCAGCAAAGTAGAGACAGAGAAAGAGACCCAGTACTTC. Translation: CASSKVETEKETQYF.

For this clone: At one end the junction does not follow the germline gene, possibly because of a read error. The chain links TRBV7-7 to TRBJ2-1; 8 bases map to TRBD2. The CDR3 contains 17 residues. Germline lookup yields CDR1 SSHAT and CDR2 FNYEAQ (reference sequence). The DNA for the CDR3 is TGTGCTAGCAGCCCGGGCAGGACGGGAGGGCCTTTCTATGAGCAGTTCTTC. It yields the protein CASSPGRTGGPFYEQFF.

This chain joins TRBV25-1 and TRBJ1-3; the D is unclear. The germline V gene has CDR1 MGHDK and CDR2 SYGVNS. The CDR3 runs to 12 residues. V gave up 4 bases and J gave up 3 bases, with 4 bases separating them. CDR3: CASSASGNTIYF. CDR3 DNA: TGTGCCAGCAGTGCCAGTGGAAACACCATATATTTT.

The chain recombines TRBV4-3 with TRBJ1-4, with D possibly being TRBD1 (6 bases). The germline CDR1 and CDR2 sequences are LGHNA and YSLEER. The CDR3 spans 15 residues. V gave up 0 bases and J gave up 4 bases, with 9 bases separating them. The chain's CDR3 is CASSQDGGGNEKLFF. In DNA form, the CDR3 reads TGCGCCAGCAGCCAAGACGGAGGGGGTAATGAAAAACTGTTTTTT.